Sequencing of this T cell receptor beta chain was carried out in a study of blood T cell repertoires in COVID-19. Study-level information: There were acute and convalescent COVID-19 samples, and they came from the United States, Italy and Spain.

J gave up 5 bases and V 0 bases, and 5 bases lay outside the gene matches. CDR1 and CDR2 (germline): SGDLS, YYNGEE. This CDR3 comprises 16 residues. Sequencing used immunoSEQ multiplex PCR; TCRdb keeps in-frame clones, though not all of them. The data contain around 200,000 clones, 80% to 90% of them singletons. Sequenced material: peripheral blood. The receptor was derived from a human donor with active or convalescent COVID-19. The donor label of this sample is uncertain. The chain recombines TRBV9 with TRBJ2-3, with 11 bases lining up with TRBD2. The CDR3 nucleotides are TGTGCCAGCAGCGTAGATAGCGGGAGGGCCCTAGATACGCAGTATTTT. It encodes CASSVDSGRALDTQYF. The whole variable domain, remainder taken from reference TRBV9 and TRBJ2-3, is DSGVTQTPKHLITATGQRVTLRCSPRSGDLSVYWYQQSLDQGLQFLIQYYNGEERAKGNILERFSAQQFPDLHSELNLSSLELGDSALYFCASSVDSGRALDTQYFGPGTRLTVL.